A selection of T cell receptor beta chains follows, all from one sample in a study of metastatic and nonmetastatic thyroid tumors. Through MiXCR, TCRdb re-clonotyped the PCR reads. The profile shows roughly 30,000 clones, 20% to 25% of them singletons. The sequenced material came from blood. The receptors stem from a female donor with papillary thyroid cancer or a benign thyroid nodule (not recorded which). Some clones in this sample may be carry-over from other donors' samples. Both conserved end residues are part of each CDR3. A D gene is named only where the DNA matches it firmly. Rows give clone size only sometimes, using once, few, many, or a class for an expanded clone.

J | V | size | D | DNA | CDR3
TRBJ2-1 | TRBV7-6 | many | TRBD2 | TGTGCCAGCAGCCAGACTAGCGCCCCATCGGGGTACAATGAGCAGTTCTTC | CASSQTSAPSGYNEQFF
TRBJ2-3 | TRBV25-1 | many | . | TGTGCCAGCAGTGATCCAGCGGAGAGCACAGATACGCAGTATTTT | CASSDPAESTDTQYF
TRBJ2-1 | TRBV5-4 | many | TRBD2 | TGTGCCAGCAGCTTAAACGGGAGGGCCGGGGACGAGCAGTTCTTC | CASSLNGRAGDEQFF
TRBJ2-2 | TRBV28 | many | TRBD2 | TGTGCCAGCAGTTCATGGGGACTAGCGGGAGGGCCCGGGGAGCTGTTTTTT | CASSSWGLAGGPGELFF
TRBJ2-3 | TRBV28 | . | . | TGTGCCAGCAGTGGGCTAGCCGGTGCCACAGATACGCAGTATTTT | CASSGLAGATDTQYF
TRBJ2-1 | TRBV2 | few | . | TGTGCCAGCAGTGAATATCGAACCCCGACCAACAATGAGCAGTTCTTC | CASSEYRTPTNNEQFF
TRBJ2-1 | TRBV11-1 | . | TRBD2 | TGTGCCAGCAGCACTTGGACTAGCGGGAGTCCCAATGAGCAGTTCTTC | CASSTWTSGSPNEQFF
TRBJ2-1 | TRBV5-1 | . | . | TGCGCCAGCAAGGTAAGCGACAATGAGCAGTTCTTC | CASKVSDNEQFF
TRBJ1-1 | TRBV29-1 | many | . | TGCAGCGTTGTCGGCTACGGGGTCACTGAAGCTTTCTTT | CSVVGYGVTEAFF
TRBJ1-4 | TRBV6-2/TRBV6-3 | few | . | TGTGCCAGCAGTTACTGGGGAGAAGGAGGAAAACTGTTTTTT | CASSYWGEGGKLFF
TRBJ2-2 | TRBV27 | many | . | TGTGCCAGCAGTTTAAGTTACGGGCAGGGGAACACCGGGGAGCTGTTTTTT | CASSLSYGQGNTGELFF
TRBJ2-1 | TRBV19 | . | TRBD2 | TGTGCCAGTAGATCCGTAGCGGGAGGTTTTAGCAATGAGCAGTTCTTC | CASRSVAGGFSNEQFF
TRBJ2-5 | TRBV2 | many | TRBD1 | TGTGCCAGCACTCGGGGTCAGGGGGCAGTTGGGGAGACCCAGTACTTC | CASTRGQGAVGETQYF
TRBJ2-3 | TRBV15 | . | TRBD2 | TGTGCCACCAGCAGAGGGACTAGCGGTAAGGCATATACGCAGTATTTT | CATSRGTSGKAYTQYF
TRBJ1-1 | TRBV7-2 | few | . | TGTGCCAGCATCTTAGGACTGACTGAAGCTTTCTTT | CASILGLTEAFF
TRBJ2-6 | TRBV6-4 | . | . | TGTACCAGCAGCACCATACAGGTGAGGGGTGTGGCCAACGTCCTGACTTTC | CTSSTIQVRGVANVLTF
TRBJ2-7 | TRBV11-2 | many | TRBD2 | TGTGCCAGCAGCTTAGAACTAGCGGGAGGCGAGCAGTACTTC | CASSLELAGGEQYF
TRBJ2-1 | TRBV25-1 | many | TRBD1 | TGTGCCAGCAGTGAATCCCCGAAAGGGGGCTGCAATGAGCAGTTCTTC | CASSESPKGGCNEQFF
TRBJ2-2 | TRBV11-1 | . | . | TGTGCCAGCAGCTCTATATATGGAGGGACATTCGCGAACACCGGGGAGCTGTTTTTT | CASSSIYGGTFANTGELFF
TRBJ2-1 | TRBV27 | few | . | TGTGCCAGCAGTACGGCGCCCCCGCCTGCGTTCTTC | CASSTAPPPAFF
TRBJ2-2 | TRBV7-7 | many | TRBD1 | TGTGCTAGCAGCTTAGAGCAGGGGGCGACCGGGGAGCTGTTTTTT | CASSLEQGATGELFF
TRBJ2-2 | TRBV7-6 | few | . | TGTGCCAGCAGCCCCATGAACACCGGGGAGCTGTTTTTT | CASSPMNTGELFF
TRBJ2-1 | TRBV6-2/TRBV6-3 | many | . | TGTGCCAGCAAACTGGGCGGGATCTACAATGAGCAGTTCTTC | CASKLGGIYNEQFF
TRBJ2-1 | TRBV7-9 | large | . | TGTGCCAGCAGCCGCGGGGACAATGAGCAGTTCTTC | CASSRGDNEQFF
TRBJ2-1 | TRBV11-2 | many | . | TGTGCCAGCAGCTTAGATCCTCACTCCTACAATGAGCAGTTCTTC | CASSLDPHSYNEQFF
TRBJ2-7 | TRBV3-1 | . | . | TGTGCCAGCAGCCAAGGATTCGACGAGCAGTACTTC | CASSQGFDEQYF
TRBJ1-2 | TRBV6-1 | . | . | TGTGCCAGCAGAACGGTGTCGTGCTACACCTTC | CASRTVSCYTF
TRBJ1-6 | TRBV19 | few | . | TGTGCCAGTAGTACCGGTACGGGGCATAATTCACCCCCCCACTTT | CASSTGTGHNSPPHF
TRBJ1-1 | TRBV19 | . | . | TGTGCCACCACGGCGACAAGGCTGAACACTGAAGCTTTCTTT | CATTATRLNTEAFF
TRBJ2-3 | TRBV6-2/TRBV6-3 | many | TRBD2 | TGTGCCAGCAGTTACGAGCGGGAGGCAGATACGCAGTATTTT | CASSYEREADTQYF
TRBJ2-3 | TRBV27 | . | TRBD1 | TGTGCCAGCAGTAAAAACAGGGGCCAGGTGGATACGCAGTATTTT | CASSKNRGQVDTQYF
TRBJ1-2 | TRBV20-1 | few | . | TGCAGTGCTAGAGGAAGCAGGGACCGCAACTATGGCTACACCTTC | CSARGSRDRNYGYTF
TRBJ1-5 | TRBV3-1 | many | . | TGTGCCAGCAGCCAGAATTCCGCTAGCAATCAGCCCCAGCATTTT | CASSQNSASNQPQHF
TRBJ1-5 | TRBV3-1 | few | . | TGCGCCAGCAGCCACGGGTATTATAGCAATCAGCCCCAGCATTTT | CASSHGYYSNQPQHF